The 28 T cell receptor beta chains below were found in one sample sequenced in a study of blood T cell repertoires in COVID-19. Clones were sequenced by immunoSEQ multiplex PCR, and TCRdb holds only the in-frame ones, with some missing. Of about 150,000 clones detected, over 80% appear once; the ten largest clones hold around 8.4%. The specimen sequenced was peripheral blood. The source of these receptors is an elderly woman with COVID-19, enrolled during active disease.

In the case of this clone: This sample includes further DNA sequences coding for the same CDR3. This chain connects TRBV2 to TRBJ2-5; no firm D call. CDR3 length: 13 amino acids. Germline CDR1 reads SNHLY; CDR2 reads FYNNEI. Deletions cut 2 bases from V and 1 base from J, with 5 bases between. CDR3 region: CASSESVQETQYF. For the CDR3, the DNA is TGTGCCAGCAGTGAATCAGTCCAAGAGACCCAGTACTTC.

The V gene is TRBV5-4, the J gene TRBJ1-4; 10 bases match TRBD1. Germline CDR1 SGHNT, CDR2 YYREEE (reference sequence). Trimming removed 1 base from V and 5 bases from J; junction bases left unmatched: 2. The CDR3 consists of 15 residues. CDR3 protein: CASSLQGQGNEKLFF. For the CDR3, the DNA is TGTGCCAGCAGCTTGCAGGGACAGGGGAATGAAAAACTGTTTTTT.

The chain recombines TRBV5-1 with TRBJ1-5, with TRBD1 as a possible D gene (5 bases). The germline CDR1 and CDR2 sequences are SGHRS and YFSETQ. V was clipped by 4 bases and J by 6 bases, with 11 bases between them. The CDR3 runs to 13 residues. CDR3 sequence (DNA): TGCGCCAGCAGCATTAACACAGGTCAGCCCCAGCATTTT. It yields the protein CASSINTGQPQHF.

The genes are TRBV19 and TRBJ1-5; 9 nucleotides match TRBD1. The CDR3 length is 18 residues. Germline V gene sequence: CDR1 LNHDA, CDR2 SQIVND (reference sequence). V was clipped by 7 bases and J by 1 base; unmatched bases: 14. The CDR3 spells CASNPARQGGWSNQPQHF. DNA for the CDR3: TGTGCCAGTAACCCCGCGCGACAGGGGGGCTGGAGCAATCAGCCCCAGCATTTT.

This chain uses TRBV5-5 with TRBJ2-3, with TRBD1 matching 7 bases. Looked up from germline, CDR1 is SGHKS and CDR2 is YYEKEE (reference sequence). The CDR3 runs to 14 residues. V shed 2 bases and J 3 bases; nucleotides not matched to a gene: 3. The CDR3 DNA follows: TGTGCCAGCAGCTTACAGGGGATTACAGATACGCAGTATTTT. Amino acid sequence: CASSLQGITDTQYF.

This clone was found once. The V call is TRBV4-2, the J call TRBJ2-1; the D is unclear. Germline values: CDR1 LGHNA, CDR2 YNFKEQ. This CDR3 contains 15 residues. V lost 0 bases to trimming and J lost 3 bases, with 9 bases between them. The CDR3 nucleotides read TGTGCCAGCAGCCAAGATATCACCAGCTACAATGAGCAGTTCTTC. Protein: CASSQDITSYNEQFF.

The chain employs TRBV5-4 and TRBJ1-1; a possible D gene is TRBD1 (5 bases). The germline gives CDR1 SGHNT, CDR2 YYREEE (reference sequence). Between the trimmed V and J ends, which lost 10 bases and 4 bases, there was a span of 17 bases. This CDR3 region has 13 residues. The CDR3, as DNA: TGTGCCGGGGCAGTGGGTGTTAGCACTGAAGCTTTCTTT. Its translation: CAGAVGVSTEAFF.

This clone has at least ten counts. The chain carries TRBV3-1 (or the pseudogene TRBV3-2) and TRBJ1-2; no clear D. V was cut by 4 bases and J by 4 bases, with 10 bases left in between. This CDR3 has 13 amino acids. CDR1 and CDR2 (germline): LGHDT, YNNKEL (reference sequence). The CDR3 sequence: CASSPEGGYGYTF. As DNA, the CDR3 is TGTGCCAGCAGCCCCGAAGGCGGCTATGGCTACACCTTC.

The chain has TRBV29-1 and TRBJ1-1; D is perhaps TRBD1 (6 bases). CDR1 is SQVTM, CDR2 ANQGSEA, per germline. The CDR3 loop spans 15 amino acids. The germline V and J ends were trimmed by 5 bases and 4 bases, with 20 bases remaining between them. CDR3 sequence reads: CSVLPPQGRGTEAFF. Written as DNA, the CDR3 is TGCAGCGTTCTGCCGCCTCAGGGGAGGGGCACTGAAGCTTTCTTT. Using reference TRBV29-1 and TRBJ1-1 for the parts outside the CDR3, the full variable domain is SAVISQKPSRDICQRGTSLTIQCQVDSQVTMMFWYRQQPGQSLTLIATANQGSEATYESGFVIDKFPISRPNLTFSTLTVSNMSPEDSSIYLCSVLPPQGRGTEAFFGQGTRLTVV.

The chain couples TRBV6-5 to TRBJ1-1, with 7 bases matching TRBD1. J lost 5 bases, V lost 5 bases, and 11 bases had no gene match. The V gene's germline CDR1 is MNHEY and CDR2 SVGAGI. The CDR3 has 15 amino acids. This chain's CDR3 is CASSPAGQLRTEAFF. In DNA form, the CDR3 reads TGTGCCAGCAGTCCTGCGGGACAGCTTAGGACTGAAGCTTTCTTT.

The genes are TRBV4-2 and TRBJ2-2; possibly TRBD2 for D (6 bases). CDR3 length equals 16 residues. The germline gives CDR1 LGHNA, CDR2 YNFKEQ. The V gene lost 2 bases and the J gene lost 1 base, with 11 bases spanning the gap. CDR3 nucleotides: TGTGCCAGCAGCCAAACTGGCGGGATGAACACCGGGGAGCTGTTTTTT. Its translation: CASSQTGGMNTGELFF.

V usage is TRBV12-3 or TRBV12-4 and J usage is TRBJ1-5; D call uncertain. Trimming took off 2 bases at V and 4 bases at J, with 6 bases between the two ends. The CDR3 sequence is 13 residues long. This CDR3 is CASSLTDNQPQHF. CDR3 DNA sequence: TGTGCCAGCAGTTTAACAGATAATCAGCCCCAGCATTTT.

This chain uses TRBV5-5 with TRBJ2-7; D is perhaps TRBD2 (6 bases). Germline V gene lookup returns CDR1 SGHKS and CDR2 YYEKEE (reference sequence). The CDR3 is 15 amino acids. Trimming took off 0 bases at V and 3 bases at J, with 13 bases between the two ends. CDR3 DNA sequence: TGTGCCAGCAGCTTGGATTGGGGGGTCAGCTACGAGCAGTACTTC. Its translation is CASSLDWGVSYEQYF.

The rearrangement links TRBV3-1 (or the pseudogene TRBV3-2) to TRBJ2-2, with TRBD1 identical over 7 bases. Germline CDR1 LGHDT, CDR2 YNNKEL (reference sequence). The CDR3 extends over 15 amino acids. J lost 6 bases, V lost 4 bases, and 8 bases had no gene match. CDR3 coding DNA: TGTGCCAGCAGCCCGGGACAGCTACCACCCGGGGAGCTGTTTTTT. It yields the protein CASSPGQLPPGELFF.

The V call is TRBV10-3, the J call TRBJ2-1; 9 positions agree with TRBD2. Germline values: CDR1 ENHRY, CDR2 SYGVKD. The CDR3 is made up of 17 amino acids. V was clipped by 0 bases and J by 0 bases; unmatched bases: 3. The CDR3 region has the DNA TGTGCCATCAGTGAGTCCTTTAGCGGGAGCTCCTACAATGAGCAGTTCTTC. The encoded protein is CAISESFSGSSYNEQFF.

This clone appeared a single time. This rearrangement joins TRBV5-4 to TRBJ2-3; 7 bases align to TRBD1. Germline CDR1 SGHNT, CDR2 YYREEE (reference sequence). J lost 2 bases, V lost 3 bases, and 3 bases had no gene match. CDR3 length: 14 residues. DNA of the CDR3: TGTGCCAGCAGCTCCAGGGGGTTCACAGATACGCAGTATTTT. This translates into CASSSRGFTDTQYF.

The rearrangement uses TRBV5-1 and TRBJ2-5; D possibly corresponds to TRBD1 (6 bases). The V and J ends lost 2 bases and 2 bases respectively, with 19 bases between them. The CDR3 contains 17 residues. Germline V gene sequence: CDR1 SGHRS, CDR2 YFSETQ. The CDR3, as DNA: TGCGCCAGCAGCTTTGGCCCCCCCGTGGACAGACAAGAGACCCAGTACTTC. It is translated as CASSFGPPVDRQETQYF.

The chain combines TRBV9 with TRBJ2-1, with a weak D call TRBD2 (6 bases). V was pared by 4 bases and J by 0 bases, with 11 bases between. From germline, CDR1 is SGDLS and CDR2 YYNGEE. This CDR3 is 15 amino acids long. CDR3 sequence reads: CASSILADSYNEQFF. CDR3 nucleotides: TGTGCCAGCAGCATACTAGCCGACTCCTACAATGAGCAGTTCTTC.

The chain couples TRBV6-5 to TRBJ1-1, with TRBD1 matching over 7 bases. The CDR3 is made up of 14 amino acids. Per germline, CDR1 MNHEY and CDR2 SVGAGI. The V segment lost 2 bases and the J segment 6 bases; nucleotides outside the gene matches: 6. The CDR3 DNA follows: TGTGCCAGCAGTTACGCCGGGACAGTGTCTGAAGCTTTCTTT. It yields the protein CASSYAGTVSEAFF.

CDR3 protein: CASSQPSTWGGDSPLHF. Written as DNA, the CDR3 is TGTGCCAGCAGCCAACCTTCAACCTGGGGGGGAGACTCACCCCTCCACTTT. This chain connects TRBV4-2 to TRBJ1-6, with D perhaps matching TRBD1 (5 bases). CDR1 and CDR2 from the germline V gene are LGHNA and YNFKEQ. The CDR3 consists of 17 residues. V was shortened by 2 bases and J by 10 bases, with 21 bases between the two germline ends.

The V call is TRBV13, the J call TRBJ2-2; D possibly corresponds to TRBD2 (6 bases). V was clipped by 5 bases and J by 1 base, with 14 bases between them. This CDR3 is built from 16 residues. Germline V gene data show CDR1 as PRHDT and CDR2 as FYEKMQ (reference sequence). CDR3 residues: CASSPIGTLNTGELFF. CDR3 coding DNA: TGTGCCAGCAGCCCTATCGGGACTTTGAACACCGGGGAGCTGTTTTTT.

This chain connects TRBV7-9 to TRBJ1-2; D unclear. Trimming took 5 bases from V and 0 from J, leaving 7 bases between them. CDR1 is SEHNR, CDR2 FQNEAQ, per germline (reference sequence). The CDR3 is 13 amino acids. CDR3 region: CASSQDTNYGYTF. The CDR3 DNA reads TGTGCCAGCAGCCAAGACACTAACTATGGCTACACCTTC.

The table lists this clone with a few counts. The chain is built from TRBV19 and TRBJ2-5; 10 bases agree with TRBD1. The germline V gene encodes CDR1 LNHDA and CDR2 SQIVND (reference sequence). J lost 2 bases, V lost 6 bases, and 0 bases had no gene match. This CDR3 spans 13 amino acids. The CDR3 bases are TGTGCCAGTAGGGGACAGGGGCAAGAGACCCAGTACTTC. Translating it yields CASRGQGQETQYF.

The CDR3 nucleotides read TGTGCCAGTCTGGAGCGGGCTGGAAACACCATATATTTT. It translates to CASLERAGNTIYF. V and J are TRBV7-9 and TRBJ1-3; D is undetermined. CDR3 length: 13 residues. Between the trimmed V and J ends, which lost 9 bases and 2 bases, there was a span of 11 bases. CDR1 is SEHNR and CDR2 is FQNEAQ in the germline V gene (reference sequence).

This clone was seen a handful of times. The CDR3 DNA is TGCGCCAGCAGCCCGGACAGAGAAGAGACCCAGTACTTC. As protein: CASSPDREETQYF. The chain carries TRBV5-1 and TRBJ2-5; D is possibly TRBD1 (6 bases). V was cut by 4 bases and J by 3 bases, with 10 bases left in between. The CDR3 is made up of 13 amino acids. Germline loops: CDR1 SGHRS, CDR2 YFSETQ.

The genes are TRBV9 and TRBJ2-1; 11 bases fit TRBD2. Germline V lookup: CDR1 SGDLS, CDR2 YYNGEE. V lost 3 bases and J lost 6; bases outside the gene matches: 5. The CDR3 contains 15 residues. The CDR3 is CASSEGLAAGNEQFF. CDR3 coding DNA: TGTGCCAGCAGCGAGGGACTAGCGGCGGGCAATGAGCAGTTCTTC.

The chain carries TRBV27 and TRBJ2-7; the match to TRBD2 covers 7 bases. The CDR3 consists of 17 residues. CDR1 MNHEY and CDR2 SMNVEV come from the germline V gene (reference sequence). The V segment lost 0 bases and the J segment 2 bases; nucleotides outside the gene matches: 10. This CDR3 reads CASSLSGSPGRAYEQYF. The CDR3 DNA follows: TGTGCCAGCAGTTTATCGGGTTCCCCGGGGAGGGCCTACGAGCAGTACTTC.

This clone was observed a few times. The chain couples TRBV19 to TRBJ1-5; D is perhaps TRBD1 (5 bases). The CDR3 is 13 amino acids. Germline V CDR1 and CDR2: LNHDA, SQIVND (reference sequence). V shed 11 bases and J shed 11 bases, with 22 bases lying between them. The CDR3 DNA is TGTGCCTCCCGGGGGACCCAAGTTTCGGCCCAGCATTTT. Its protein is CASRGTQVSAQHF.